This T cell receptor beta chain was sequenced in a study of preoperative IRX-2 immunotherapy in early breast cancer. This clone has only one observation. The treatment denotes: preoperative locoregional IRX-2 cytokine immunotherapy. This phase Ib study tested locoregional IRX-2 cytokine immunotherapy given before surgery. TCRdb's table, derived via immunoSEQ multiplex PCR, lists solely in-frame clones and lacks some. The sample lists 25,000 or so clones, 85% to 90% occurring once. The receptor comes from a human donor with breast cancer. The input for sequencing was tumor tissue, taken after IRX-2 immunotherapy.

The DNA for the CDR3 is TGCAGCGTTGCCCTCAGCACAGATACGCAGTATTTT. Protein: CSVALSTDTQYF. The J gene is TRBJ2-3, the V gene TRBV29-1; no firm D call. This CDR3 region has 12 residues. V lost 4 bases and J lost 0, with 5 bases in between. The V gene's germline CDR1 is SQVTM and CDR2 ANQGSEA.